The present T cell receptor (beta chain) was sequenced within a study of blood T cells in healthy people across ages. On the study more broadly: Template switching captured about one barcoded beta molecule per two T cells. Whole-study findings and limits: Long-lived donors carried more naive CD4+ cells and greater diversity than aged donors.

Trimming removed 1 base at V and 4 bases at J, with 10 bases between. CDR3 length equals 14 residues. In germline, CDR1 is LGHNA, CDR2 YSLEER. Each donor gave roughly 9.2 milliliters of peripheral blood. It was with a sample-barcoded 5' primer and a J-beta primer mix that a second PCR of roughly 7 to 11 cycles was run. Per sample, CDR3-containing paired-end reads numbered at least 2.5 million. MiXCR was run by TCRdb on the 5' RACE reads, yielding one entry per CDR3 protein. The data contain 600,000 to 1,000,000 distinct CDR3 sequences, 55% to 70% of them singletons. This clonotype was found a few times. Its antigen remains unidentified.

The sequence was collected from a man under 40 in good health. Input material: blood. The chain carries TRBV4-3 and TRBJ1-1, with D unclear. The CDR3 loop is CASSQVRTGTEAFF. In DNA form, the CDR3 reads TGCGCCAGCAGCCAAGTCAGGACCGGCACTGAAGCTTTCTTT.